Below, 19 T cell receptor beta chains from the same sample are listed, as sequenced in a study of OX40 agonist ivuxolimab in advanced cancers. Repertoires were generated with immunoSEQ multiplex PCR, while TCRdb's copy carries only in-frame clones and drops some. The sample yields about 93,000 clones, 92% seen once. This sample comprised CD4+ or CD8+ T cells sorted from blood, obtained in a trial of the OX40 agonist ivuxolimab. These receptors originate from an adult with an advanced solid tumor such as melanoma, head and neck, liver or kidney cancer.

This chain uses TRBV4-2 with TRBJ2-1; TRBD2 might be the D (5 bases). Germline lookup yields CDR1 LGHNA and CDR2 YNFKEQ. Trimming pared 0 bases from V and 3 bases from J, leaving 18 bases between. The CDR3 runs to 18 residues. CDR3 amino acids: CASSQDLTRRSGYNEQFF. The CDR3 DNA follows: TGTGCCAGCAGCCAAGATTTGACGCGGAGGTCGGGCTACAATGAGCAGTTCTTC.

V gene TRBV6-5 combines with J gene TRBJ2-1; D may correspond to TRBD1 or TRBD2 (6 bases each). The V end lost 6 bases, the J end lost 7 bases, and 13 bases lay between the germline ends. The CDR3 is made up of 13 amino acids. Germline values: CDR1 MNHEY, CDR2 SVGAGI. The chain's CDR3 is CASSQPGANEQFF. The CDR3 DNA reads as TGTGCCAGCAGCCAACCGGGGGCTAATGAGCAGTTCTTC.

This chain links TRBV7-3 with TRBJ2-2; 12 bases match TRBD2. The V gene end was trimmed by 4 bases and the J gene end by 4 bases; junction bases not matched to a gene: 4. Germline lookup yields CDR1 SGHTA and CDR2 FQGTGA. This CDR3 region has 16 residues. The CDR3 DNA is TGTGCCAGCAGCTCCGGACTAGCGGGGACCACCGGGGAGCTGTTTTTT. It encodes CASSSGLAGTTGELFF.

There are a few counts of this clone. V is TRBV6-6 and J is TRBJ1-5, with 7 bases matching TRBD1. V shed 6 bases and J 2 bases; nucleotides not matched to a gene: 4. This CDR3 comprises 14 residues. Germline lookup yields CDR1 MNHNY and CDR2 SVGAGI (reference sequence). The CDR3 DNA reads TGTGCCAGCAGCGGGGACAGCCGCAATCAGCCCCAGCATTTT. This codes for CASSGDSRNQPQHF.

The chain carries TRBV18 and TRBJ1-6; no definite D call. The CDR3 has 13 amino acids. The germline V gene encodes CDR1 KGHSH and CDR2 LQKENI. The ends were cut back, 2 bases at V and 7 bases at J, with 6 bases in the middle. The CDR3 is CASSPDRNSPLHF. The CDR3 nucleotides are TGTGCCAGCTCACCAGATCGAAATTCACCCCTCCACTTT.

The V call is TRBV5-8, the J call TRBJ2-5, with 10 bases identical to TRBD1. Trimming at V came to 4 bases and at J to 2 bases, leaving 5 bases not matched to a gene. The CDR3 length is 15 residues. Germline-derived CDR1 and CDR2 are SGHTS and YDEGEE. CDR3 in amino acids: CASSRGTGEQETQYF. The CDR3 DNA reads TGTGCCAGCAGCCGGGGGACAGGGGAACAAGAGACCCAGTACTTC. Based on the CDR3 plus reference TRBV5-8 and TRBJ2-5, the full variable domain is EAGVTQSPTHLIKTRGQQATLRCSPISGHTSVYWYQQALGLGLQFLLWYDEGEERNRGNFPPRFSGRQFPNYSSELNVNALELEDSALYLCASSRGTGEQETQYFGPGTRLLVL.

This rearrangement joins TRBV5-1 to TRBJ2-1; TRBD1 aligns across 7 bases. CDR3 length: 16 amino acids. Looked up from germline, CDR1 is SGHRS and CDR2 is YFSETQ. Losses at the gene ends were 5 bases for V and 4 bases for J; bases not matched to a gene: 12. The CDR3 sequence is CASRSPGRDSYNEQFF. In DNA, the CDR3 is TGCGCCAGCAGGTCCCCCGGACGGGACAGTTACAATGAGCAGTTCTTC. Filled out from reference TRBV5-1 and TRBJ2-1, the complete variable domain reads KAGVTQTPRYLIKTRGQQVTLSCSPISGHRSVSWYQQTPGQGLQFLFEYFSETQRNKGNFPGRFSGRQFSNSRSEMNVSTLELGDSALYLCASRSPGRDSYNEQFFGPGTRLTVL.

The V and J genes are TRBV6-1 and TRBJ1-2; tentatively, D is TRBD1 (5 bases). The V end lost 0 bases, the J end lost 7 bases, and 21 bases lay between the germline ends. This CDR3 has 17 residues. Germline-derived CDR1 and CDR2 are MNHNS and SASEGT. The CDR3 protein is CASSEAQRTRIRGGYTF. The CDR3 DNA sequence: TGTGCCAGCAGTGAAGCGCAAAGGACACGTATTAGGGGTGGCTACACCTTC.

The DNA of the CDR3 is TGTGCCAGCAGTTTGTTCCAAACGCCCGGGGAGACCCAGTACTTC. This sequence encodes CASSLFQTPGETQYF. This chain connects TRBV27 to TRBJ2-5, with unresolved D. CDR1 is MNHEY and CDR2 is SMNVEV in the germline V gene (reference sequence). The ends were cut back, 3 bases at V and 5 bases at J, with 16 bases in the middle. CDR3 length: 15 residues.

This rearrangement joins TRBV6-1 to TRBJ1-2; no reliable D call. V lost 6 bases and J lost 4, with 12 bases in between. This CDR3 is built from 13 residues. The germline CDR1 and CDR2 sequences are MNHNS and SASEGT. In nucleotides, the CDR3 is TGTGCCAGCAGGCCCCATACGAGCTATGGCTACACCTTC. It specifies CASRPHTSYGYTF.

The chain combines TRBV27 with TRBJ2-6; D is unclear. Trimming removed 6 bases at V and 4 bases at J, with 16 bases between. This CDR3 comprises 16 residues. Germline lookup yields CDR1 MNHEY and CDR2 SMNVEV (reference sequence). The CDR3, as DNA: TGTGCCAGCAGCTATCAGTGGGCTTACGGGGCCAACGTCCTGACTTTC. Protein product: CASSYQWAYGANVLTF.

This clone was observed a few times. The gene calls are TRBV25-1 and TRBJ2-7, with TRBD1 identical over 7 bases. V was clipped by 5 bases and J by 5 bases; unmatched bases: 3. The germline CDR1 and CDR2 sequences are MGHDK and SYGVNS. The CDR3 is 12 amino acids. CDR3 nucleotide sequence: TGTGCCAGCAGTCGGACAGGCCACGAGCAGTACTTC. This encodes CASSRTGHEQYF.

V gene TRBV6-1 combines with J gene TRBJ2-5; no clear D gene. CDR1 is MNHNS and CDR2 is SASEGT in the germline V gene. Trimming left V 2 bases short and J 5 bases short, with 9 bases between. The CDR3 contains 13 residues. This CDR3 reads CASSEIGLETQYF. CDR3 nucleotides: TGTGCCAGCAGTGAAATTGGGTTGGAGACCCAGTACTTC.

The V and J genes are TRBV6-4 and TRBJ2-3; 9 positions agree with TRBD2. V lost 5 bases and J lost 0; bases outside the gene matches: 6. The germline CDR1 and CDR2 sequences are MRHNA and SNTAGT. The CDR3 is 16 amino acids. The CDR3, as DNA: TGTGCCAGCAGTCAAGCGGGGGGAGCTAGCACAGATACGCAGTATTTT. Protein sequence: CASSQAGGASTDTQYF.

The chain recombines TRBV10-1 with TRBJ2-3, with TRBD2 matching 9 bases. Germline assignment: CDR1 WNHNN and CDR2 SYGVQD (reference sequence). Trimming removed 5 bases from V and 2 bases from J; junction bases left unmatched: 5. The CDR3 consists of 15 residues. The CDR3 is CASSMLAGTTDTQYF. As DNA, the CDR3 is TGCGCCAGCAGTATGCTAGCGGGGACCACAGATACGCAGTATTTT.

The chain links TRBV19 to TRBJ2-1, with 8 positions matching TRBD2. CDR1 and CDR2 from the germline V gene are LNHDA and SQIVND (reference sequence). The CDR3 runs to 14 residues. V lost 5 bases to trimming and J lost 6 bases; unmatched junction nucleotides: 6. In DNA, the CDR3 is TGTGCCAGTAGTTGGGACGGGAGGGCCAATGAGCAGTTCTTC. Protein product: CASSWDGRANEQFF.

The V gene is TRBV18, the J gene TRBJ2-5; D may correspond to TRBD1 or TRBD2 (5 bases each). The J call may be in error: the DNA end matches TRBJ2-7 better. The CDR3 sequence is 15 residues long. CDR1 is KGHSH and CDR2 is LQKENI in the germline V gene. The CDR3 region is CASSPGDPSSYEQYF. The CDR3 DNA is TGTGCCAGCTCACCAGGGGACCCGAGCTCCTACGAGCAGTACTTC.

The rearrangement joins TRBV9 to TRBJ2-1; 9 bases are a match to TRBD2. There are 17 residues in the CDR3. The V gene's germline CDR1 is SGDLS and CDR2 YYNGEE. With V trimmed by 6 bases and J by 4 bases, 14 bases remained unmatched. This CDR3 is CASIPGTSLEGYNEQFF. Written as DNA, the CDR3 is TGTGCCAGCATTCCCGGGACTAGCCTCGAAGGGTACAATGAGCAGTTCTTC.

V gene TRBV6-1 combines with J gene TRBJ2-7; 9 positions agree with TRBD1. There are 16 residues in the CDR3. V dropped 3 bases and J dropped 2; count of bases not matched to a gene: 8. Germline CDR1 MNHNS, CDR2 SASEGT. The CDR3 protein is CASSDDRTGEAYEQYF. DNA for the CDR3: TGTGCCAGCAGTGACGACAGGACAGGGGAGGCCTACGAGCAGTACTTC.